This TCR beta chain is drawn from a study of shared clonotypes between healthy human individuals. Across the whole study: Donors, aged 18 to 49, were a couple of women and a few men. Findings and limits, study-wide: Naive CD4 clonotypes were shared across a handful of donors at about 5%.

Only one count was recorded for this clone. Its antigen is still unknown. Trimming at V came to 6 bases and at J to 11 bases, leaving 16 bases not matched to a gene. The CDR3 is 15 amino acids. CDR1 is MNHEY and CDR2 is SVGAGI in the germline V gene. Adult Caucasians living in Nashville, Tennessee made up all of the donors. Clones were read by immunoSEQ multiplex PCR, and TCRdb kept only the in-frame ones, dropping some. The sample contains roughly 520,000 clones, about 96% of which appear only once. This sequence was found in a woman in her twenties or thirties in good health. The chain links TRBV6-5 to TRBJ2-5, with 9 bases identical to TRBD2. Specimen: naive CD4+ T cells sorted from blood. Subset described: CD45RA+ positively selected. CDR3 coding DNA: TGTGCCAGCAGCCCCTACAGCGGGAGGTCTGGGGAGCAGTACTTC. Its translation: CASSPYSGRSGEQYF.